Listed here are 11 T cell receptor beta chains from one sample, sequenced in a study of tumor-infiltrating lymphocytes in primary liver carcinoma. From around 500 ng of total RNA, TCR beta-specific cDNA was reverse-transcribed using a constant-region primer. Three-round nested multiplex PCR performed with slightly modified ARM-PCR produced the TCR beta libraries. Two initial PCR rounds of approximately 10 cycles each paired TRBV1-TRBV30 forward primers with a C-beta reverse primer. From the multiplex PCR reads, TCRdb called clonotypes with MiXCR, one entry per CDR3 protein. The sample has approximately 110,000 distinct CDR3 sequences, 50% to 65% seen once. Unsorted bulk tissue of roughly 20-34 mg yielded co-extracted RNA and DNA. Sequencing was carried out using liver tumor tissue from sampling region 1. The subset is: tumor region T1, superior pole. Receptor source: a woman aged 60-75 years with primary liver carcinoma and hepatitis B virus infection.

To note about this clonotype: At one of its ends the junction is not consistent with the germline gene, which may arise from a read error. CDR3 amino acids: CSASTSLNTAELFF. The CDR3 region has the DNA TGCAGCGCCTCGACATCCTTGAATACCGCGGAGCTGTTTTTT. V and J are TRBV29-1 and TRBJ2-2; unclear D gene. Per germline, CDR1 SQVTM and CDR2 ANQGSEA. CDR3 length: 14 amino acids.

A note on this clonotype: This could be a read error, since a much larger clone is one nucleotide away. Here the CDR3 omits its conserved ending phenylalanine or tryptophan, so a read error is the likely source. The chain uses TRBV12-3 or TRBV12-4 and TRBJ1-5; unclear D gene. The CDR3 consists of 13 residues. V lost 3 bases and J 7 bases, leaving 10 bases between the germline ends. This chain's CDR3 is CASSFGWVQPQHS. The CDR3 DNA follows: TGTGCCAGCAGTTTTGGATGGGTACAGCCCCAGCATTCT.

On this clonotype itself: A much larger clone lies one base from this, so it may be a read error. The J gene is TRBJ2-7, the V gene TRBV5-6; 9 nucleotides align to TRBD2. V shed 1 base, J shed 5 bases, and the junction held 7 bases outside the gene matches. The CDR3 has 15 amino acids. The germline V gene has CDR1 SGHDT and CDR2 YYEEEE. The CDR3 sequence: CASSLFWREGDEQYF. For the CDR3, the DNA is TGTGCCAGCAGCTTGTTCTGGCGGGAGGGTGACGAGCAGTACTTC.

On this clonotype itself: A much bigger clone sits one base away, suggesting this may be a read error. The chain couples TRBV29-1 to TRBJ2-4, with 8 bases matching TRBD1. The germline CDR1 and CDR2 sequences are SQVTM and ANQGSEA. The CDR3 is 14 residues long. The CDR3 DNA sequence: TGCAGCGTTGTAGACAGGGGACCGGAAAACACTCAGTACTTC. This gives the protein CSVVDRGPENTQYF.

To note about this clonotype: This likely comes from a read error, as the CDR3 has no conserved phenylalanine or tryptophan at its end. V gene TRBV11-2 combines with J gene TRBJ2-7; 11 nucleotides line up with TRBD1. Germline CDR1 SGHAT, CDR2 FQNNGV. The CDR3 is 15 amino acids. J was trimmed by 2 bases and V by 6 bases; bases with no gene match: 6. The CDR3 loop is CASRLRDRGTYEQYL. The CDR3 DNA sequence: TGTGCCAGCAGATTAAGGGACAGGGGGACCTACGAGCAGTACCTC.

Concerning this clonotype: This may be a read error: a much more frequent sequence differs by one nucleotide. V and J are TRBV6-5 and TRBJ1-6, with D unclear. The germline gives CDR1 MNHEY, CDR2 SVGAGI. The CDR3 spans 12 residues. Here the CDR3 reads CATSGGSSSLHF. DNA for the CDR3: TGTGCAACATCGGGTGGGAGTTCATCCCTCCACTTT.

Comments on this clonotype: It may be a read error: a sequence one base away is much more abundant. The CDR3 loop reads CANSQTVPNYGYTF. As DNA, the CDR3 is TGTGCCAACAGTCAGACGGTTCCGAACTATGGCTACACCTTC. J is TRBJ1-2 and V is TRBV6-1; no firm D call. CDR3 length: 14 residues. Germline V CDR1 and CDR2: MNHNS, SASEGT.

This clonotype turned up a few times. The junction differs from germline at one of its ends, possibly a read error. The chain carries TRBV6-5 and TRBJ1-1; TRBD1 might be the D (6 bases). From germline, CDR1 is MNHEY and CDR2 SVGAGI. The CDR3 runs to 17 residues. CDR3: CANSYSLSGHSETEAFF. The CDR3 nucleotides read TGTGCCAACAGTTACTCGTTATCGGGACATTCGGAGACTGAAGCTTTCTTT.

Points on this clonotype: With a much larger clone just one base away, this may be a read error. The CDR3 is CARRKHDYTF. DNA for the CDR3: TGCGCCAGACGAAAACATGACTACACCTTC. V usage is TRBV10-2 and J usage is TRBJ1-2; the D is unclear. Trimming took off 9 bases at V and 10 bases at J, with 12 bases between the two ends. This CDR3 is built from 10 residues. Germline loops: CDR1 WSHSY, CDR2 SAAADI.

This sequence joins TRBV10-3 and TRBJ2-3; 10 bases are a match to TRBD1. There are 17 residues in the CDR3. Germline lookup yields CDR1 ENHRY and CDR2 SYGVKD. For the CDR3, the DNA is TGTGTCAGCAGCTCAACGGCCGGGACAGGGGGCACAGATACGCAGTATTTT. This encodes CVSSSTAGTGGTDTQYF.

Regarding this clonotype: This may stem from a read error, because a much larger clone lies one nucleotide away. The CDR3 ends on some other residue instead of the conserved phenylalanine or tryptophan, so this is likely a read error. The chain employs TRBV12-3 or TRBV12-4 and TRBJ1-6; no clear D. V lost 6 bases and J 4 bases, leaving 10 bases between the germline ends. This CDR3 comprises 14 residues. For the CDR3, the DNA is TGTGCCAGCAGGAGGTCAGAATATAATTCACCCCTCCACCTT. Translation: CASRRSEYNSPLHL.